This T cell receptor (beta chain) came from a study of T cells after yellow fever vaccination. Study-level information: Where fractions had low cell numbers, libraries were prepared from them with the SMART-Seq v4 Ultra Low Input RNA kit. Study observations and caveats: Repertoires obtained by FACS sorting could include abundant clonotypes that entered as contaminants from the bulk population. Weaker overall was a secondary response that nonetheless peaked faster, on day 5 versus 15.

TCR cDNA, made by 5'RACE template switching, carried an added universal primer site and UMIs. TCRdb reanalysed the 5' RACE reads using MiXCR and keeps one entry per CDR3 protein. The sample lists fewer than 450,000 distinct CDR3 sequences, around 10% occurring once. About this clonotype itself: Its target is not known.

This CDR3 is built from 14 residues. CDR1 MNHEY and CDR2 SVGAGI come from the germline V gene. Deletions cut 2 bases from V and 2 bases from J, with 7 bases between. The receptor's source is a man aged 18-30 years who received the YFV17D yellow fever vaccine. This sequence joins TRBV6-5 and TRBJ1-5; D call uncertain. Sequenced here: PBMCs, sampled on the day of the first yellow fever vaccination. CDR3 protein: CASSYGGGNQPQHF. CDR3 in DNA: TGTGCCAGCAGTTACGGAGGTGGCAATCAGCCCCAGCATTTT.